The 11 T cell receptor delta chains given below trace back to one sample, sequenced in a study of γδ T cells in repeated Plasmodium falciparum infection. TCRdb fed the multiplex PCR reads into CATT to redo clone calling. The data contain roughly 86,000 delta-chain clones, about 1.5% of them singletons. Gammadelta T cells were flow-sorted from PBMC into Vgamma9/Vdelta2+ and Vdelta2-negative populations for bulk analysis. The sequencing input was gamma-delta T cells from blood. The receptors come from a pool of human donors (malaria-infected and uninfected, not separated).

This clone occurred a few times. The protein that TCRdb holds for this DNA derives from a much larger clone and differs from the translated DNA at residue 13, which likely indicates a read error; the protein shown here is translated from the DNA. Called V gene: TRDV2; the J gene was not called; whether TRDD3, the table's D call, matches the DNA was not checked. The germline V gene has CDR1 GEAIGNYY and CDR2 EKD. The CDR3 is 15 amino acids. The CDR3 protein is CACDVVGGQGDKPIF. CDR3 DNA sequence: TGTGCCTGTGACGTGGTGGGGGGCCAAGGCGATAAACCCATCTTT.

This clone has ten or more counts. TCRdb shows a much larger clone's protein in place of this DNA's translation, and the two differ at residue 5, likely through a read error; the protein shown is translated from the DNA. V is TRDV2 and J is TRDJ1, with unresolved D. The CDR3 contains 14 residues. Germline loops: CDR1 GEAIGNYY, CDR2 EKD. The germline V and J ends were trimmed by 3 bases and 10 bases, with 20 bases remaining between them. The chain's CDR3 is CACDPPFVVGVLIF. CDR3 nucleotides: TGTGCCTGTGACCCCCCTTTTGTAGTTGGCGTACTCATCTTT.

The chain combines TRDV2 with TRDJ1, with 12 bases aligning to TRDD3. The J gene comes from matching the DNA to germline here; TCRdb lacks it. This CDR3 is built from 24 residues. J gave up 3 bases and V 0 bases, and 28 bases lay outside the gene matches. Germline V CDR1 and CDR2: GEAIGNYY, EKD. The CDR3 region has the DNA TGTGCCTGTGACACCGTACCTACGGGAGGTAATCTGGGGGATACGCGTTCCAAACCCGATAAACTCATCTTT. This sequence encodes CACDTVPTGGNLGDTRSKPDKLIF.

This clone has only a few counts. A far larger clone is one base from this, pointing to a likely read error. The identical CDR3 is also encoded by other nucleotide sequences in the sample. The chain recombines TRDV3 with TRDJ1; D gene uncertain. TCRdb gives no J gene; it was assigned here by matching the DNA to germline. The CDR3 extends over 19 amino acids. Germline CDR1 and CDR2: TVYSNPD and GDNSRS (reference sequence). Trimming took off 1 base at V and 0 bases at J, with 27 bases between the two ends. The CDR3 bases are TGTGCCTTTACAGCTCGGTCCAACGGAGGTTTGGACTACACCGATAAACTCATCTTT. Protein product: CAFTARSNGGLDYTDKLIF. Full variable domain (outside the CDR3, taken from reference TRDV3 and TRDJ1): CDKVTQSSPDQTVASGSEVVLLCTYDTVYSNPDLFWYRIRPDYSFQFVFYGDNSRSEGADFTQGRFSVKHILTQKAFHLVISPVRTEDSATYYCAFTARSNGGLDYTDKLIFGKGTRVTVEP.

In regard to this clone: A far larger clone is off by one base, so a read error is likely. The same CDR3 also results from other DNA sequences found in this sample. In DNA, the CDR3 is TGTGCTCTACAACCGGGGGACGCGTACCAACCAAAACTCATCTTT. Protein sequence: CALQPGDAYQPKLIF. The gene calls are TRDV1 and TRDJ1, with a weak D call TRDD3 (6 bases). From germline, CDR1 is TSWWSYY and CDR2 QGS. The V gene lost 9 bases and the J gene lost 8 bases, with 25 bases spanning the gap. The length of the CDR3 is 15 residues.

The CDR3 protein is CALGEHGFLPLTGGGTDKLIF. CDR3 nucleotides: TGTGCTCTTGGGGAACACGGCTTCCTACCCCTTACTGGAGGGGGAACCGATAAACTCATCTTT. The chain couples TRDV1 to TRDJ1; 8 bases agree with TRDD2. The J gene was missing in TCRdb and was found by matching the end of the DNA to germline. The CDR3 covers 21 residues. The V and J ends lost 1 base and 2 bases, in that order; junction bases with no gene match: 21. Germline loops: CDR1 TSWWSYY, CDR2 QGS.

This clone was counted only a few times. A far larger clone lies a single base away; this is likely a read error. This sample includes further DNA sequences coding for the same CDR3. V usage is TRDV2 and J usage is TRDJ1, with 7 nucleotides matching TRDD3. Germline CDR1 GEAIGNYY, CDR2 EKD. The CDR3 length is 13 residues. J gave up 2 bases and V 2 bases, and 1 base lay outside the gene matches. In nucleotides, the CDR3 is TGTGCCTGTGACAGGATACGTACCGATAAACTCATCTTT. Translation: CACDRIRTDKLIF.

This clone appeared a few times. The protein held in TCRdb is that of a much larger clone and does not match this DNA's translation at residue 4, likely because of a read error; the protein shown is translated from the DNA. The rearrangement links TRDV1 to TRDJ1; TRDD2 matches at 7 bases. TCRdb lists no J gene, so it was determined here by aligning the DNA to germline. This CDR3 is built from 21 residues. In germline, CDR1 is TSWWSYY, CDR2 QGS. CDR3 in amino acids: CALREPIRISYGVSYTDKLIF. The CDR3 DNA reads TGTGCTCTTAGGGAACCGATCCGAATTTCCTACGGGGTCTCGTACACCGATAAACTCATCTTT.

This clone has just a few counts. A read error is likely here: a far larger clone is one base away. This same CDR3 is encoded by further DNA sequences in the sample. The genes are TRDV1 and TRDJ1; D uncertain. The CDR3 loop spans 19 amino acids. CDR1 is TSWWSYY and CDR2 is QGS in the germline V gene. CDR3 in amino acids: CAPQGPFPPSYEATYKLIF. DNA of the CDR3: TGTGCGCCGCAGGGCCCTTTCCCTCCATCGTACGAGGCCACCTATAAACTCATCTTT.

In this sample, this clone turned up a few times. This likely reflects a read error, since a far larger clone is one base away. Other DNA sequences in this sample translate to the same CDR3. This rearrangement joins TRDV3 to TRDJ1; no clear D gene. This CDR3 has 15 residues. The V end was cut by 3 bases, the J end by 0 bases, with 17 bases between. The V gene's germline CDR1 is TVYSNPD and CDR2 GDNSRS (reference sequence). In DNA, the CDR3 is TGTGCCTTCCGAGTCTTATTTGGATACACCGATAAACTCATCTTT. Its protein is CAFRVLFGYTDKLIF.

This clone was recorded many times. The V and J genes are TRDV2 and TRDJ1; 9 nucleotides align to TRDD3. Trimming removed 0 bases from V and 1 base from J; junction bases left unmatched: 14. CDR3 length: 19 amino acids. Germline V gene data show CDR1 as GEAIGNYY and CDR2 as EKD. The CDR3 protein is CACDTLAPTTGGPTDKLIF. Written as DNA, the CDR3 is TGTGCCTGTGACACCCTCGCCCCTACTACTGGGGGACCCACCGATAAACTCATCTTT.